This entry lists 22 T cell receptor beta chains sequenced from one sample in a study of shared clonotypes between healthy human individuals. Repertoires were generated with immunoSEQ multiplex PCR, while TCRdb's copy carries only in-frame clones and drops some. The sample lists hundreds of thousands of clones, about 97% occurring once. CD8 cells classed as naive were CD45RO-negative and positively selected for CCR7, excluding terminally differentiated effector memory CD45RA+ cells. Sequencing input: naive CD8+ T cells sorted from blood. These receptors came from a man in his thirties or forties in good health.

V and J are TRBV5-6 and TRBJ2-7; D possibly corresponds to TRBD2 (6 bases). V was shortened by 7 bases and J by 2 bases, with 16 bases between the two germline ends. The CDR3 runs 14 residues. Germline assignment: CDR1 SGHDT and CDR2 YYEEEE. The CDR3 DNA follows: TGTGCCAGCTCCGTCGGTAGCGGAGCCTACGAGCAGTACTTC. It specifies CASSVGSGAYEQYF.

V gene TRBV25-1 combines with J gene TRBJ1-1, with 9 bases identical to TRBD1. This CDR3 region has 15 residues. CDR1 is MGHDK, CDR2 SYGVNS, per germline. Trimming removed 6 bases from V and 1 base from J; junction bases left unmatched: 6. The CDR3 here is CASRSWTGANTEAFF. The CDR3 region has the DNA TGTGCCAGCAGATCATGGACAGGGGCGAACACTGAAGCTTTCTTT.

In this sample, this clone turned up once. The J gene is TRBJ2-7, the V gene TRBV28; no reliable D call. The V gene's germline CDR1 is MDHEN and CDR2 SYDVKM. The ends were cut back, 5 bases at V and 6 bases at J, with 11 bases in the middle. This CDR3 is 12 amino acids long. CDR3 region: CASSRPAIEQYF. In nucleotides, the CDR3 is TGTGCCAGCAGTCGGCCCGCGATCGAGCAGTACTTC.

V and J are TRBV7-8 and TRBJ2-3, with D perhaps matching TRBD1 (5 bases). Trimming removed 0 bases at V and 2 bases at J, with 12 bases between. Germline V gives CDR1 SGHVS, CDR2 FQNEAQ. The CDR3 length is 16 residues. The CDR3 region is CASSLAPGNPTDTQYF. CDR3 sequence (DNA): TGTGCCAGCAGCTTAGCCCCAGGGAATCCCACAGATACGCAGTATTTT.

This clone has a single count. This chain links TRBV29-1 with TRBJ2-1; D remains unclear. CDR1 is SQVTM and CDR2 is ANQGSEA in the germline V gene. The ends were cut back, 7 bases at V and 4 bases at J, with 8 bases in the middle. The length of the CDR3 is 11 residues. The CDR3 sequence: CSAVRYNEQFF. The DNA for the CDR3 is TGCAGCGCCGTCCGTTACAATGAGCAGTTCTTC.

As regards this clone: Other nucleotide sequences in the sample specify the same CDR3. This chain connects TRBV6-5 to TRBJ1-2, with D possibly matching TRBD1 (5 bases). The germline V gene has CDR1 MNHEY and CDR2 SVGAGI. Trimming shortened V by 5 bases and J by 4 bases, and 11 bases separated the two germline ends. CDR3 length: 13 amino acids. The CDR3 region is CASSGQGGYGYTF. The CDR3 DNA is TGTGCCAGCAGTGGCCAGGGCGGCTATGGCTACACCTTC.

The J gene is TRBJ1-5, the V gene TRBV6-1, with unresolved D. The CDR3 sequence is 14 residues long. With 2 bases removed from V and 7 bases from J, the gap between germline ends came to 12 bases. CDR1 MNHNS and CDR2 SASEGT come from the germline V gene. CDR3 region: CASSEILSGQPQHF. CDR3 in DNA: TGTGCCAGCAGTGAAATTTTGTCCGGCCAGCCCCAGCATTTT.

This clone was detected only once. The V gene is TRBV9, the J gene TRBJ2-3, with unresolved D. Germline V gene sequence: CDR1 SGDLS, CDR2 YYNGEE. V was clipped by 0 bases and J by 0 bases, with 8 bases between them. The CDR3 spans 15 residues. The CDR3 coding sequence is TGTGCCAGCAGCGTAGAACGGCGTAGCACAGATACGCAGTATTTT. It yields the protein CASSVERRSTDTQYF.

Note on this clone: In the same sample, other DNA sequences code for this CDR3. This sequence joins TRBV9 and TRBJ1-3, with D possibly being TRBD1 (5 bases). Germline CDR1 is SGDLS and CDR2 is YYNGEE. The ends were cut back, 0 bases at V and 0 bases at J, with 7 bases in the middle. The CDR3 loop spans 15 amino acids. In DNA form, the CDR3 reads TGTGCCAGCAGCGTAGGCGACAGCTCTGGAAACACCATATATTTT. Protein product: CASSVGDSSGNTIYF.

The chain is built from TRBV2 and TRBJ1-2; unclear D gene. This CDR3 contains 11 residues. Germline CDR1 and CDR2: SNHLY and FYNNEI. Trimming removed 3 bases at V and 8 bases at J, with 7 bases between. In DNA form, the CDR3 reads TGTGCCAGCAGTGAGATGGAGGGCTACACCTTC. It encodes CASSEMEGYTF.

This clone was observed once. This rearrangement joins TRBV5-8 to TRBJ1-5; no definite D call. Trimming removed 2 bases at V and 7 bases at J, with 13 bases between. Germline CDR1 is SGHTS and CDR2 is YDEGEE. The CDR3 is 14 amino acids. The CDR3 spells CASSFRQMYQPQHF. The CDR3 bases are TGTGCCAGCAGCTTTAGACAAATGTACCAGCCCCAGCATTTT.

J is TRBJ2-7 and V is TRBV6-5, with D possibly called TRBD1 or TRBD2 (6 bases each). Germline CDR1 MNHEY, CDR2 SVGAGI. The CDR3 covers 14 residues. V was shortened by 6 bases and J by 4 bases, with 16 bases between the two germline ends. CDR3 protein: CASSPPGEVYEQYF. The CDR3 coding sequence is TGTGCCAGCAGCCCCCCAGGGGAGGTATACGAGCAGTACTTC.

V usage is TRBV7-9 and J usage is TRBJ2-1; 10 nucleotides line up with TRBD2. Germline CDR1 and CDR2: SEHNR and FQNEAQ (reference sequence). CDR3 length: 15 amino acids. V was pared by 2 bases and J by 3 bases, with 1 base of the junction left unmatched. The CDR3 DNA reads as TGTGCCAGCAGCTTACCTAGCGGGAGCTACAATGAGCAGTTCTTC. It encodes CASSLPSGSYNEQFF.

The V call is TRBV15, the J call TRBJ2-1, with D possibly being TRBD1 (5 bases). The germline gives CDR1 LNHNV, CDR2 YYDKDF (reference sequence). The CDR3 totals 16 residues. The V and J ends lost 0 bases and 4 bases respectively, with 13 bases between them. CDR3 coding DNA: TGTGCCACCAGCAGAGATCTTAGTGGGGCATACAATGAGCAGTTCTTC. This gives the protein CATSRDLSGAYNEQFF.

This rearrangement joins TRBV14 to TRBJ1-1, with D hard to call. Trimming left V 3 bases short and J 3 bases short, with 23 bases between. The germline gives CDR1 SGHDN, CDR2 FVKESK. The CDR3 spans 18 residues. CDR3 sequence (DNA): TGTGCCAGCAGCCATGTTGGCAGAGAGGGTAGGTCGGACACTGAAGCTTTCTTT. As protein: CASSHVGREGRSDTEAFF.

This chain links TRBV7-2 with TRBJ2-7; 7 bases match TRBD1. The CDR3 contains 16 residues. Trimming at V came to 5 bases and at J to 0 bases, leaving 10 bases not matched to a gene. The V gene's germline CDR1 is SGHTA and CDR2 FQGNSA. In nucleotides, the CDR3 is TGTGCCAGCAGCATCACCAGCCGGACAGGCTCCTACGAGCAGTACTTC. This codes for CASSITSRTGSYEQYF.

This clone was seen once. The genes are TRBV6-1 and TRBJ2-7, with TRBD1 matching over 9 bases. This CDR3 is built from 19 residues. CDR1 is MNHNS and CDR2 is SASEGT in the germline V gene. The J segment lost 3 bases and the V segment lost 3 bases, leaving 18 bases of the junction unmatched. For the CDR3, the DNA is TGTGCCAGCAGTGATCTCCGGGGACAGGGACTCAGCGGTCGCTACGAGCAGTACTTC. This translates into CASSDLRGQGLSGRYEQYF.

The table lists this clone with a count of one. In DNA form, the CDR3 reads TGTGCCATCAATCCGGGGAGGAACACTGAAGCTTTCTTT. Translation: CAINPGRNTEAFF. V gene TRBV10-3 combines with J gene TRBJ1-1; D is unclear. Deletions cut 7 bases from V and 1 base from J, with 10 bases between. Germline V CDR1 and CDR2: ENHRY, SYGVKD. This CDR3 has 13 amino acids.

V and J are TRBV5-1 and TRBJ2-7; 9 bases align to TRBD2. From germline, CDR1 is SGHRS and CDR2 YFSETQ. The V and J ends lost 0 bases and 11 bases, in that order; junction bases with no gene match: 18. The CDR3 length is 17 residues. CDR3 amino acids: CASSLALAGWGFTREYF. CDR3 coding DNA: TGCGCCAGCAGCTTGGCACTAGCGGGTTGGGGATTTACGAGAGAGTACTTC.

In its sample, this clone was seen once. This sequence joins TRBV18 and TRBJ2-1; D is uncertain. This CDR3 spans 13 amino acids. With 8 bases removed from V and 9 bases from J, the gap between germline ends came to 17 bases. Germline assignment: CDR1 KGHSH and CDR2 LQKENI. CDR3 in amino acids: CASALGSSSEQFF. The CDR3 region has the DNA TGTGCCAGCGCCCTCGGCAGTAGTAGTGAGCAGTTCTTC. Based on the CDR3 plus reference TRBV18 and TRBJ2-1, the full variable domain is NAGVMQNPRHLVRRRGQEARLRCSPMKGHSHVYWYRQLPEEGLKFMVYLQKENIIDESGMPKERFSAEFPKEGPSILRIQQVVRGDSAAYFCASALGSSSEQFFGPGTRLTVL.

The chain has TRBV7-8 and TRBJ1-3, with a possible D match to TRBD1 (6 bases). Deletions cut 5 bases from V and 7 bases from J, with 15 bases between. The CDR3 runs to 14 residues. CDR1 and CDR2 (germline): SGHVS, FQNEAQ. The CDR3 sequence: CASSAATGRNTIYF. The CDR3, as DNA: TGTGCCAGCAGCGCAGCAACAGGGAGGAACACCATATATTTT.

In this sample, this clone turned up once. This CDR3 is CASSSSGTNYEQYF. For the CDR3, the DNA is TGTGCCAGCAGCTCCTCCGGGACAAACTACGAGCAGTACTTC. The V and J genes are TRBV7-2 and TRBJ2-7, with D possibly being TRBD1 (6 bases). V gave up 4 bases and J gave up 3 bases, with 13 bases separating them. The CDR3 is 14 amino acids. The germline V gene encodes CDR1 SGHTA and CDR2 FQGNSA. The whole variable domain, filled in from reference TRBV7-2 and TRBJ2-7, reads GAGVSQSPSNKVTEKGKDVELRCDPISGHTALYWYRQSLGQGLEFLIYFQGNSAPDKSGLPSDRFSAERTGGSVSTLTIQRTQQEDSAVYLCASSSSGTNYEQYFGPGTRLTVT.